A single T cell receptor beta chain is shown here with its context. Its antigen is currently not known. No much larger clone exists at a distance of one base, and base qualities are not known. This sample stems from a study of cytomegalovirus exposure and HLA in healthy donors (dated by TCRdb to 2016 to 2017). In terms of the full investigation: The 700 or so repertoires of the first cohort and the approximately 110 validation repertoires were produced on the same platform, according to a later analysis. To predict cytomegalovirus infection status, the study brought together high-throughput TCR immunosequencing, statistical association of individual TCRs with disease status, and machine learning. A separate validation cohort of approximately 120 different subjects was used in addition to the 666-subject first cohort. The study aimed to test whether signatures of past pathogen exposure could be identified by cataloging public T cell receptors.

The library was generated by the immunoSEQ multiplex PCR assay. Per the authors' processing: A statistical classification framework was built to diagnose cytomegalovirus status from the catalog of TCR beta chain sequences. TCRdb stores this immuneACCESS table with in-frame sequences only. Part of the clones is absent; in the studies checked, under half of the shortfall reflects unresolved V genes, and no reason is known for the rest. V, J and clone size are those of that table, while D and trimming were read from the DNA. Counted in this sample were about 240,000 clones; 87% of them appeared once. Of the sample, less than 3% falls within the top ten clones. The donors were included in the validation cohort of 90 to 150 subjects, a group kept apart from the roughly 700-subject first cohort. Overall study results and their limits: While some public TCRs were present in many individuals, most TCR sequences turned up only very rarely across donors. Of the cluster scores, approximately 95% were above 0 in a later analysis, which found that TCRs clustered in the first cohort also tended to co-occur in the roughly 130 validation repertoires. According to the authors, the approach could potentially be generalized to other disease states and immunological phenotypes. In vitro tests confirmed that a few of the cytomegalovirus-associated TCR beta chains recognize cytomegalovirus antigens. In both the original and validation cohorts, the classifier was reported to diagnose cytomegalovirus status with high specificity and sensitivity. The study gave a list of about 150 TCR beta chains associated with cytomegalovirus. A later analysis lacked HLA typing for the validation cohort, so it scored co-occurrence in that cohort across all 120 or so repertoires.

The sequencing sample was made of PBMCs. This receptor was identified in a man aged 18 to 35 in good health and CMV-seronegative.

CDR3 sequence: CASSLVSDRGPMNTEAFF. The base sequence is TGTGCCAGCAGTTTAGTCTCGGACAGGGGCCCCATGAACACTGAAGCTTTCTTT. The chain was built from TRBV27 and TRBJ1-1; TRBD1 aligns with 9 central bases. CDR3 length: 18 amino acids, cysteine to phenylalanine. The DNA shown is the 54-base CDR3, in frame from base 1. The CDR1 and CDR2 encoded by the germline V gene (reference sequence) are MNHEY and SMNVEV. The germline V and J ends show losses of 2 bases and 0 bases respectively, and no gene match explains 10 bases of the junction.